This T cell receptor (beta chain) was sequenced in a study of T cells in localized non-small cell lung cancer. TCRdb's copy holds only in-frame clones and misses some; the assay was immunoSEQ multiplex PCR. The repertoire holds fewer than 45,000 clones, 70% to 90% seen once, with 5.5% to 7% in the top ten. Broader study findings: Tumor samples were not multi-region, leaving intratumor heterogeneity unexcluded. Of the tissues analyzed, uninvolved adjacent lung showed maximal T cell clonality, greater than tumor. Adjacent lung held a median around 58 of the top 100 tumor clones. Higher blood T cell density tracked longer overall survival.

V lost 0 bases and J lost 3, with 5 bases in between. The CDR3 has 13 residues. Germline CDR1 is SGDLS and CDR2 is YYNGEE. In the case of this clone: Its antigen remains unknown.

Material: peripheral blood, obtained before any cancer treatment. This chain joins TRBV9 and TRBJ2-3; D is undetermined. This clonotype was sampled from a man aged 40 to 70 with stage I lung adenocarcinoma. CDR3 nucleotides: TGTGCCAGCAGCGTAGGACCGACAGATACGCAGTATTTT. Translating it yields CASSVGPTDTQYF.